Given below is one T cell receptor beta chain in context. One end of the junction fails to match germline, which may point to a read error. The entry originates in a study of blood T cells in healthy people across ages. Together with a sample-barcoded 5' primer, a J-beta primer mix was included in a second PCR lasting roughly 6 to 12 cycles. Every single cDNA molecule received a tag from a template-switch adaptor with 12 random nucleotides. The study obtained at least 2.5 million CDR3-containing paired-end reads from every sample. MiXCR, run by TCRdb on the 5' RACE reads, gives a single entry per CDR3 protein. Altogether hundreds of thousands of distinct CDR3 sequences are present, approximately 35% being singletons, with the ten largest covering around 13%. This CDR3 is 13 amino acids long. Per the germline V gene, CDR1 is DFQATT and CDR2 is SNEGSKA (reference sequence). The sample providers were healthy Caucasian people from Russia, aged roughly 6 to 100.

The chain employs TRBV20-1 and TRBJ2-2; the D gene is possibly TRBD1 (7 bases). The origin of this receptor is a man aged 18 to 29 in good health. The source material was blood. This CDR3 reads CSATGQATGGLFF. DNA of the CDR3: TGCAGTGCTACAGGACAGGCCACCGGGGGGCTGTTTTTT.